These 3 T cell receptor beta chains originate from one sample sequenced in a study of Ad26.COV2.S vaccination and SARS-CoV-2 variants. TCRdb's copy holds only in-frame clones and misses some; the assay was immunoSEQ multiplex PCR. Found here are roughly 320,000 clones, approximately 86% of them singletons; the top ten hold about 2.1%. Described treatment: roughly 19 received Ad26.COV2.S at low or high dose, single or two shots; about five received placebo; per-sample allocation not given. Sampling occurred on day 63 after the first vaccine or placebo injection. The sample here was peripheral blood, taken in a trial of Ad26.COV2.S vaccine versus placebo. These receptors came from a person between 18 and 59 years old who received the Ad26.COV2.S COVID-19 vaccine or a placebo.

This clone came up once. CDR3 sequence (DNA): TGCGCCAGCAGCTTCCTCCTGAACACCGGGGAGCTGTTTTTT. As protein: CASSFLLNTGELFF. The chain couples TRBV5-1 to TRBJ2-2, with D uncertain. From germline, CDR1 is SGHRS and CDR2 YFSETQ. This CDR3 is 14 amino acids long. V lost 2 bases and J 1 base, leaving 6 bases between the germline ends.

The chain employs TRBV5-1 and TRBJ2-3; 8 nucleotides align to TRBD2. J was trimmed by 5 bases and V by 1 base; bases with no gene match: 24. The germline gives CDR1 SGHRS, CDR2 YFSETQ. This CDR3 spans 21 amino acids. CDR3 coding DNA: TGCGCCAGCAGCTTGTTTTCCAGCGTGGTTCGCGGGGGGAAATCAGAAGATACGCAGTATTTT. Translation gives CASSLFSSVVRGGKSEDTQYF.

The chain employs TRBV28 and TRBJ1-3; D gene unclear. Germline V gene sequence: CDR1 MDHEN, CDR2 SYDVKM. This CDR3 contains 16 residues. The germline V and J ends were trimmed by 4 bases and 0 bases, with 13 bases remaining between them. CDR3 DNA sequence: TGTGCCAGCAGTTCCCGATGGAAGCTCTCTGGAAACACCATATATTTT. Amino acids: CASSSRWKLSGNTIYF.